The sequence of this T cell receptor beta chain was determined in a study of blood T cells in healthy people across ages. Study-wide context: About one barcoded beta molecule was captured per two T cells (by template switching).

The CDR3 covers 13 residues. V lost 5 bases, J lost 6 bases, and 11 bases lay in between. Using a J-beta primer mix together with a sample-barcoded 5' primer, a second PCR was run for roughly 7 to 12 cycles. TCRdb used MiXCR to reprocess the 5' RACE reads, holding one entry per CDR3 protein. The data hold 650,000 to 1,000,000 distinct CDR3 sequences, with roughly 34% observed a single time. In this sample, this clonotype turned up a few times. The chain has TRBV12-3 or TRBV12-4 and TRBJ2-1, with no clear D. The sequence derives from a man younger than 30 in good health. The specimen sequenced was blood. The CDR3 DNA reads as TGTGCCAGCAGTCCGCCCGGGCCCAATGAGCAGTTCTTC. As protein: CASSPPGPNEQFF.